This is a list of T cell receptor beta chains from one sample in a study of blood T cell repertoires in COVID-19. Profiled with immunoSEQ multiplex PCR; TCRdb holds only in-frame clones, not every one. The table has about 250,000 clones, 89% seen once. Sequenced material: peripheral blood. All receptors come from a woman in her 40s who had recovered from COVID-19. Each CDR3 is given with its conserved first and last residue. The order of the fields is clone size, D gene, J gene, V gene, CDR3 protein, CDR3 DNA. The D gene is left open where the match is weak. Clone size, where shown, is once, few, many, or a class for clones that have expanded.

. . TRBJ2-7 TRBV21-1 CASRQTGTSVPYEQYF TGTGCCAGTCGACAAACCGGGACTAGCGTCCCCTACGAGCAGTACTTC
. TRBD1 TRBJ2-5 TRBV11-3 CASSLATSDRAEETQYF TGTGCCAGCAGCTTAGCCACTTCGGACAGGGCTGAGGAGACCCAGTACTTC
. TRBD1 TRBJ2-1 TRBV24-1 CATSEDLGTAFSYNEQFF TGTGCCACCAGTGAAGATCTTGGGACAGCTTTCTCCTACAATGAGCAGTTCTTC
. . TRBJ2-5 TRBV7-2 CASSLGSGQETQYF TGTGCCAGCAGCTTAGGCTCCGGTCAAGAGACCCAGTACTTC
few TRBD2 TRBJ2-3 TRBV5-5 CASSLWPSGSADTQYF TGTGCCAGCAGCTTGTGGCCCAGCGGGAGCGCAGATACGCAGTATTTT
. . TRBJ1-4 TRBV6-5 CASSYSFREKLFF TGTGCCAGCAGTTACTCGTTCAGGGAAAAACTGTTTTTT
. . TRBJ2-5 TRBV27 CASSRTDLTQETQYF TGTGCCAGCAGTAGGACAGACCTTACCCAAGAGACCCAGTACTTC
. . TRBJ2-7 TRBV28 CASSFPLEGSSYEQYF TGTGCCAGCAGTTTCCCCCTGGAGGGTAGCTCCTACGAGCAGTACTTC
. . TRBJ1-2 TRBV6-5 CASRTGVPYGYTF TGTGCCAGCAGGACAGGCGTACCCTATGGCTACACCTTC
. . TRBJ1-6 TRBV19 CASARTERRNSPLHF TGTGCCAGTGCTCGTACCGAACGGAGGAATTCACCCCTCCACTTT
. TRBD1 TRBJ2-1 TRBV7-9 CASTHPWQGANEQFF TGTGCCAGCACCCACCCCTGGCAGGGGGCGAATGAGCAGTTCTTC
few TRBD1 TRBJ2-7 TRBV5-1 CASSPGQVTYEQYF TGCGCCAGCAGCCCCGGACAGGTTACCTACGAGCAGTACTTC
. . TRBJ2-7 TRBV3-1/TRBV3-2 CASSQVGDTYEQYF TGTGCCAGCAGCCAAGTGGGAGATACCTACGAGCAGTACTTC
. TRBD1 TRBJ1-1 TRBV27 CASSSGTGGNTEAFF TGTGCCAGCAGTTCCGGGACAGGGGGGAACACTGAAGCTTTCTTT
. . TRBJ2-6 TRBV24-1 CATSDEQGTGANVLTF TGTGCCACCAGTGACGAACAGGGAACCGGGGCCAACGTCCTGACTTTC
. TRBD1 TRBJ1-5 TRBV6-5 CASSLTGAFNQPQHF TGTGCCAGCAGTCTAACAGGGGCGTTCAATCAGCCCCAGCATTTT
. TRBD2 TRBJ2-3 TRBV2 CASSRMREGRADTQYF TGTGCCAGCAGTAGGATGCGGGAGGGCCGCGCAGATACGCAGTATTTT
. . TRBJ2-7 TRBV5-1 CASSRGSSAFFDEQYF TGCGCCAGCAGCCGTGGTTCTAGCGCTTTTTTCGACGAGCAGTACTTC
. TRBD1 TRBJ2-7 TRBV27 CASSPGQGEQYF TGTGCCAGCAGTCCCGGACAGGGCGAGCAGTACTTC
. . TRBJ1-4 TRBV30 CAWSVRGRGLSEKLFF TGTGCCTGGAGTGTACGGGGGAGGGGCCTCTCTGAAAAACTGTTTTTT
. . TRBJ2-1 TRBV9 CASSAPEQGSYNEQFF TGTGCCAGCAGCGCGCCGGAACAGGGTTCCTACAATGAGCAGTTCTTC
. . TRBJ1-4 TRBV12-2 CASRLARWREKLFF TGTGCAAGTCGCTTAGCGCGATGGAGGGAAAAACTGTTTTTT
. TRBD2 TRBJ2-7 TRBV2 CASRGGLAGTSYEQYF TGTGCCAGCAGGGGAGGACTAGCGGGGACCTCCTACGAGCAGTACTTC
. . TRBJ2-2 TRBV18 CASSPPGSTGAWRITNTGELFF TGTGCCAGCTCACCACCGGGCTCGACGGGAGCGTGGAGAATTACGAACACCGGGGAGCTGTTTTTT
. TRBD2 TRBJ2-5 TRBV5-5 CASSFLMLAGGSPETQYF TGTGCCAGCAGCTTCCTTATGCTAGCGGGAGGCTCGCCAGAGACCCAGTACTTC
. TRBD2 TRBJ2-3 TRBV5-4 CASSTRTSGSTDTQYF TGTGCCAGCAGCACCCGGACTAGCGGTAGCACAGATACGCAGTATTTT
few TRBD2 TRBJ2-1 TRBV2 CASSEGGPSGRALNEQFF TGTGCCAGCAGTGAAGGGGGGCCTAGCGGGAGGGCCTTGAATGAGCAGTTCTTC
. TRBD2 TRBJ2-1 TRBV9 CASSAAGTSGSDEQFF TGTGCCAGCAGCGCAGCCGGGACTAGCGGGAGCGATGAGCAGTTCTTC
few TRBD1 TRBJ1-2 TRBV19 CASSIFGTDYGYTF TGTGCCAGTAGTATCTTTGGGACAGACTATGGCTACACCTTC
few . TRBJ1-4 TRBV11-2 CASTNPPGEKLFF TGTGCCAGCACCAATCCACCCGGTGAAAAACTGTTTTTT
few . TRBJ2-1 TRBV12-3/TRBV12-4 CASRPESLDEQFF TGTGCCAGCAGGCCGGAGAGCCTCGATGAGCAGTTCTTC
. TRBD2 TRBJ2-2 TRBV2 CASRAQTTSGETGELFF TGTGCCAGCAGGGCCCAGACGACTAGCGGGGAAACCGGGGAGCTGTTTTTT
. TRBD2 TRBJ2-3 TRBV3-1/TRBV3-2 CASSQAPDSGATDTQYF TGTGCCAGCAGCCAAGCCCCAGATAGCGGGGCAACAGATACGCAGTATTTT
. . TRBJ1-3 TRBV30 CAWGGGGNTIYF TGTGCCTGGGGGGGAGGTGGAAACACCATATATTTT